This T cell receptor beta chain emerged from a study of T cells after posttransplantation cyclophosphamide. Study-wide findings and caveats: TRB overlap between skin or GI tissue T cells and blood was limited.

With respect to this clone: The antigen is unknown. The junction departs from germline at one end; a sequencing error may be responsible. Other DNA sequences within the sample encode an identical CDR3.

The assay was immunoSEQ multiplex PCR, and TCRdb's table has in-frame clones only and misses some. The sample yields fewer than 60,000 clones, under 95% seen once. This CDR3 region has 14 residues. Germline CDR1 and CDR2: SNHLY and FYNNEI. Sequenced material: PBMCs. The clonotype was recovered from a woman in her 30s in good health and a related stem cell transplant donor. The chain links TRBV2 to TRBJ2-1; D is perhaps TRBD1 (5 bases). The CDR3 is CASSVTTASNEQFF. In DNA form, the CDR3 reads TGTGCCAGCAGTGTGACGACAGCCTCCAATGAACAGTTCTTC.